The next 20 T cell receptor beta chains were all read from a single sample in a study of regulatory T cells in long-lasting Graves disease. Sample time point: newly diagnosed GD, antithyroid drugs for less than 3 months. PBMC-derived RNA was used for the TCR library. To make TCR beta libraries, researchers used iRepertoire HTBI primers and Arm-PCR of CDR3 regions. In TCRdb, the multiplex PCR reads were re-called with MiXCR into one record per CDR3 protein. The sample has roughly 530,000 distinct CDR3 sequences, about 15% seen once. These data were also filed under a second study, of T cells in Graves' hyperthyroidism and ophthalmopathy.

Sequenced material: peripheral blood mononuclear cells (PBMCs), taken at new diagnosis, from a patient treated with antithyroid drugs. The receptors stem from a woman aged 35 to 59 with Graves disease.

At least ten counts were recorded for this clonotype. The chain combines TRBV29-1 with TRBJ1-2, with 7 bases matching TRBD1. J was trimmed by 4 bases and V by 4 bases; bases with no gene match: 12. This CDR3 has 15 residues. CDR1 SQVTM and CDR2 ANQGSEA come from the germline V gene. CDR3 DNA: TGCAGCGTTGGGACAGGAAACAGCGTAACCTATGGCTACACCTTC. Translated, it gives CSVGTGNSVTYGYTF.

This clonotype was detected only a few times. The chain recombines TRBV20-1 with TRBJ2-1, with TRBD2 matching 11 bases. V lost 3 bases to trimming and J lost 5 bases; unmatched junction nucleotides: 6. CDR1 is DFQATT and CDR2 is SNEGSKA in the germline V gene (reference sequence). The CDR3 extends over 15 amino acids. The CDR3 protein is CSASPLAGDNNEQFF. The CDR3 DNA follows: TGCAGTGCTAGCCCACTAGCGGGGGATAACAATGAGCAGTTCTTC.

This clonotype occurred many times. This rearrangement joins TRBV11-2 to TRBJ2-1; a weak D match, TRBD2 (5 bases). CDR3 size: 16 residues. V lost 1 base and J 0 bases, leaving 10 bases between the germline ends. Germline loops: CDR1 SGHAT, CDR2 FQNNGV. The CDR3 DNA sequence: TGTGCCAGCAGCTTAGCCGGGGTGAGCTCCTACAATGAGCAGTTCTTC. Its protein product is CASSLAGVSSYNEQFF.

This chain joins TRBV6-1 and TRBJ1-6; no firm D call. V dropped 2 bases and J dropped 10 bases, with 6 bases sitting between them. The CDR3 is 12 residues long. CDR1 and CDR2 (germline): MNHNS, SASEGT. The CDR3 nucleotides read TGTGCCAGCAGTGAATACTCATCACCCCTCCACTTT. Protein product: CASSEYSSPLHF.

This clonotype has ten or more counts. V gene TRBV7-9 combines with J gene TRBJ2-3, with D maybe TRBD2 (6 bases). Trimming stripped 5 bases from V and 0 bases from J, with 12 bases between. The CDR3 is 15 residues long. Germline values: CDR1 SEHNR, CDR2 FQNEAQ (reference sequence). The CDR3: CASSPPSGSTDTQYF. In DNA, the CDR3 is TGTGCCAGCAGCCCCCCAAGCGGGAGCACAGATACGCAGTATTTT.

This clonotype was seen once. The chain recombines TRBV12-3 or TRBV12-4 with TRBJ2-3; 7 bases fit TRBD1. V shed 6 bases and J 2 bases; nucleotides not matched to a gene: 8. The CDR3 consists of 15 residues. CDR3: CASSRDRVLTDTQYF. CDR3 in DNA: TGTGCCAGCAGCAGAGACAGGGTCCTCACAGATACGCAGTATTTT.

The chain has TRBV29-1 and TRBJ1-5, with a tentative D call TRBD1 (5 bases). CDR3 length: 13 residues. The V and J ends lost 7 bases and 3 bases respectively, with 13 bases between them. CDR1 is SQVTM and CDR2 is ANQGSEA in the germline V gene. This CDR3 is CSARSGSNQPQHF. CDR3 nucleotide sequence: TGCAGCGCTCGATCAGGGTCCAATCAGCCCCAGCATTTT.

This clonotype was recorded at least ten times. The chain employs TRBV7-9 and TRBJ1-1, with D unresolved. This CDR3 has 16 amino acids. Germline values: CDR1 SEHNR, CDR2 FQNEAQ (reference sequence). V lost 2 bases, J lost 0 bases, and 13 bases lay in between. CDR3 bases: TGTGCCAGCAGCTTATTTAGCACCTGGGTGAACACTGAAGCTTTCTTT. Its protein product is CASSLFSTWVNTEAFF.

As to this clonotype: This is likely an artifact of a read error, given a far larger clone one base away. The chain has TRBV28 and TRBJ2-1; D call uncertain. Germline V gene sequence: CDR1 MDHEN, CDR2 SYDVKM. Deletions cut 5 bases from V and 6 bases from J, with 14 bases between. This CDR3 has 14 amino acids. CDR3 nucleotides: TGTGCCAGCAGTGGGTCCTCTTCAACCAATGAGCAGTTCTTC. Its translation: CASSGSSSTNEQFF.

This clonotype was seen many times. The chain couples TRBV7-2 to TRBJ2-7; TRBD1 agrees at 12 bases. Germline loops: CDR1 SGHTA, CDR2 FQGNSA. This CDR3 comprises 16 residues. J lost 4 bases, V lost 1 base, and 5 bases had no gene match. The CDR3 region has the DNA TGTGCCAGCAGCTTAGATGGGACAGGGGGCAGGTACGAGCAGTACTTC. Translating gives CASSLDGTGGRYEQYF.

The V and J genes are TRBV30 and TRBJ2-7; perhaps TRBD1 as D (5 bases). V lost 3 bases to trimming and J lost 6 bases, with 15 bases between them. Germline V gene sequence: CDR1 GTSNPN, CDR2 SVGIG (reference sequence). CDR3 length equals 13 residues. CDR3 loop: CAWREAGISEQYF. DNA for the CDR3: TGTGCCTGGAGAGAAGCAGGGATAAGCGAGCAGTACTTC.

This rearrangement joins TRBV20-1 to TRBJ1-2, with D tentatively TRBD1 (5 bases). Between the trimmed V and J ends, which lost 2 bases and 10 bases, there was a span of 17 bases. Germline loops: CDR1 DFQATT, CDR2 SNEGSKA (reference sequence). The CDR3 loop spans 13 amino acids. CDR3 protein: CSARPDRVSHYTF. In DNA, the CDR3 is TGCAGTGCTAGACCAGACAGAGTCTCCCACTACACCTTC.

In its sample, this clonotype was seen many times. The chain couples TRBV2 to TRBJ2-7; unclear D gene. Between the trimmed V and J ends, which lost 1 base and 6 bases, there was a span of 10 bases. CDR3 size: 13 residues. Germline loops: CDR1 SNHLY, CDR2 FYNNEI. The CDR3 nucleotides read TGTGCCAGCAGTGAAGTCCCCAGGTCCGAGCAGTACTTC. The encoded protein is CASSEVPRSEQYF.

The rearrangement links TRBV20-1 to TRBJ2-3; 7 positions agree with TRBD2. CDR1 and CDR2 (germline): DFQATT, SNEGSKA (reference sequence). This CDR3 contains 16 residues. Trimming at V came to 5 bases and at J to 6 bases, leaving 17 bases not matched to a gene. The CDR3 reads CSARRGTSAPSDTQYF. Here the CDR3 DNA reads TGCAGTGCTCGGAGAGGAACTAGCGCTCCATCGGATACGCAGTATTTT.

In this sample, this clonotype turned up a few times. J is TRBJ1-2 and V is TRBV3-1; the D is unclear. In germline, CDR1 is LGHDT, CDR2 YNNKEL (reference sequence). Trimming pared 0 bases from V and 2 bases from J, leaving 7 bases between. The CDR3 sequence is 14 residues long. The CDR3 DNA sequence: TGTGCCAGCAGCCAAGAAAAAGCGAACTATGGCTACACCTTC. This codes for CASSQEKANYGYTF.

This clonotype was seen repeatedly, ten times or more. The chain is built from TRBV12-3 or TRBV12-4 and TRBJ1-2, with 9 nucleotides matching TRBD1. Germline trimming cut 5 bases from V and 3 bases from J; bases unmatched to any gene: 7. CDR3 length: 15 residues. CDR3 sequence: CASSAYRGQDYGYTF. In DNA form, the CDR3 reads TGTGCCAGCAGTGCTTACAGGGGGCAGGACTATGGCTACACCTTC.

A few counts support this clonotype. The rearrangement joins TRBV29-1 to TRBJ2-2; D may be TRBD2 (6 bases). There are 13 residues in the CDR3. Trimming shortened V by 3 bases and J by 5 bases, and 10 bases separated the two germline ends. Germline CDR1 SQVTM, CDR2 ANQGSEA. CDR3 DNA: TGCAGCGTTGACACTAGCTTTACCGGGGAGCTGTTTTTT. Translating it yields CSVDTSFTGELFF.

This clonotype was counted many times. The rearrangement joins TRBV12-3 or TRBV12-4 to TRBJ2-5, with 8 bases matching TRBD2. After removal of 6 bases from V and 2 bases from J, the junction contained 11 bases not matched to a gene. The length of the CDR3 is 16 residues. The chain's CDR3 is CASSFLGGGPQETQYF. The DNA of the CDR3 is TGTGCCAGCAGCTTTCTCGGCGGGGGGCCTCAAGAGACCCAGTACTTC.

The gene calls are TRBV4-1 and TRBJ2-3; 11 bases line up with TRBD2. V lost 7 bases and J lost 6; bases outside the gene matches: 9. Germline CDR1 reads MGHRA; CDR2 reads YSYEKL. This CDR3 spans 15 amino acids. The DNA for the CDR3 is TGCGCCAGCAACCTGACTAGCGGGGCCCGGGATACGCAGTATTTT. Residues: CASNLTSGARDTQYF.

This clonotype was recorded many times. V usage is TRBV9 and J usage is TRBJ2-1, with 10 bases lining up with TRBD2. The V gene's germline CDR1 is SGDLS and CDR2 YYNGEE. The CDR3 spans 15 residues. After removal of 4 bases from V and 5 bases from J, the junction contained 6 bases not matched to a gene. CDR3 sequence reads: CASSPSSGGDNEQFF. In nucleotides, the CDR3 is TGTGCCAGCAGCCCCTCTAGCGGGGGCGACAATGAGCAGTTCTTC.